What follows are 16 T cell receptor beta chains derived from one specimen sequenced in a study of PD-L1 blockade in urothelial cancer. The data were produced by immunoSEQ multiplex PCR, yet TCRdb's version contains in-frame clones alone and is incomplete. The data contain approximately 71,000 clones, 84% of them singletons. As for time point: pretreatment peripheral blood. The sample was PBMCs, taken around atezolizumab (anti-PD-L1) treatment. The receptors shown here come from a woman in her 70s with urothelial cancer.

V gene TRBV6-4 combines with J gene TRBJ1-1; no definite D call. The CDR3 extends over 15 amino acids. Germline V gene sequence: CDR1 MRHNA, CDR2 SNTAGT. The ends were cut back, 10 bases at V and 5 bases at J, with 23 bases in the middle. The CDR3: CATKPARFPDTEAFF. CDR3 coding DNA: TGTGCCACCAAACCGGCCAGGTTTCCGGATACTGAAGCTTTCTTT.

The CDR3 bases are TGTGCCAGCAGCGAAATACAGGGGGAGGGGGAAAAACTGTTTTTT. Amino acid sequence: CASSEIQGEGEKLFF. The V gene is TRBV5-4, the J gene TRBJ1-4; 8 bases line up with TRBD1. J was trimmed by 8 bases and V by 4 bases; bases with no gene match: 10. Germline CDR1 and CDR2: SGHNT and YYREEE (reference sequence). The CDR3 is 15 residues long.

This rearrangement joins TRBV19 to TRBJ2-1, with D tentatively TRBD2 (5 bases). The length of the CDR3 is 12 residues. The V end was cut by 4 bases, the J end by 10 bases, with 11 bases between. Germline loops: CDR1 LNHDA, CDR2 SQIVND (reference sequence). Here the CDR3 DNA reads TGTGCCAGTAGTACGGGCGCGGGCGAGCAGTTCTTC. Its protein is CASSTGAGEQFF.

The V and J genes are TRBV27 and TRBJ1-2; the match to TRBD1 covers 11 bases. CDR3 length: 15 residues. Germline loops: CDR1 MNHEY, CDR2 SMNVEV (reference sequence). V lost 2 bases and J lost 5; bases outside the gene matches: 4. CDR3 protein: CASSLMGTGGYGYTF. CDR3 sequence (DNA): TGTGCCAGCAGTTTAATGGGGACAGGGGGTTATGGCTACACCTTC.

The gene calls are TRBV28 and TRBJ2-3; maybe TRBD2 (6 bases). Germline V gene sequence: CDR1 MDHEN, CDR2 SYDVKM. V gave up 6 bases and J gave up 2 bases, with 15 bases separating them. The CDR3 has 15 amino acids. The CDR3, as DNA: TGTGCCAGCAGCTTGGGGGAGGCTGACACAGATACGCAGTATTTT. Translated: CASSLGEADTDTQYF.

V gene TRBV21-1 combines with J gene TRBJ2-3; no check of the table's D call, TRBD2, against the DNA was made. TRBV21-1 is assigned pseudogene status. This CDR3 region has 17 residues. CDR3 region: CASSPPLARPSTDTQYF. CDR3 nucleotides: TGTGCCAGCAGCCCGCCTCTAGCGAGACCTAGCACAGATACGCAGTATTTT.

CDR3 bases: TGTGCCAGCAGCTTAGAAGCAGGACTAGTAACCTCCTACGAGCAGTACTTC. Its protein is CASSLEAGLVTSYEQYF. This chain uses TRBV7-8 with TRBJ2-7, with TRBD2 matching over 7 bases. The germline CDR1 and CDR2 sequences are SGHVS and FQNEAQ. V was pared by 1 base and J by 0 bases, with 9 bases of the junction left unmatched. The CDR3 covers 17 residues.

The V call is TRBV10-1, the J call TRBJ2-1; no clear D. The CDR3 contains 13 residues. Germline assignment: CDR1 WNHNN and CDR2 SYGVQD (reference sequence). Trimming took 6 bases from V and 3 from J, leaving 9 bases between them. The CDR3: CASSPSFYNEQFF. In nucleotides, the CDR3 is TGCGCCAGCAGCCCGTCCTTCTACAATGAGCAGTTCTTC.

The chain combines TRBV19 with TRBJ2-5; TRBD1 is a possible D gene (5 bases). In germline, CDR1 is LNHDA, CDR2 SQIVND (reference sequence). This CDR3 has 14 amino acids. With 0 bases removed from V and 3 bases from J, the gap between germline ends came to 8 bases. The CDR3 region has the DNA TGTGCCAGTAGTATAGAAAGGGGAAAAGAGACCCAGTACTTC. Amino acids: CASSIERGKETQYF.

V and J are TRBV2 and TRBJ1-3, with TRBD1 identical over 8 bases. The trim removed 6 bases at V and 4 bases at J, leaving 11 bases unmatched. CDR3 length equals 16 residues. Germline CDR1 and CDR2: SNHLY and FYNNEI. CDR3 bases: TGTGCCAGCAGACACTCAGGGGGCGCAGCCGGAAACACCATATATTTT. It codes for CASRHSGGAAGNTIYF. The variable domain in full, with the rest retrieved from reference TRBV2 and TRBJ1-3, is EPEVTQTPSHQVTQMGQEVILRCVPISNHLYFYWYRQILGQKVEFLVSFYNNEISEKSEIFDDQFSVERPDGSNFTLKIRSTKLEDSAMYFCASRHSGGAAGNTIYFGEGSWLTVV.

The rearrangement joins TRBV30 to TRBJ1-4; 9 bases match TRBD1. Germline loops: CDR1 GTSNPN, CDR2 SVGIG (reference sequence). The CDR3 totals 15 residues. Unmatched junction bases numbered 7, after V lost 0 bases and J lost 8 bases. CDR3 DNA: TGTGCCTGGAGTGTGGTTGGGACAGGGCCCGAAAAACTGTTTTTT. Translation gives CAWSVVGTGPEKLFF.

V usage is TRBV13 and J usage is TRBJ2-2; a weak D match, TRBD2 (5 bases). This CDR3 has 14 amino acids. Germline values: CDR1 PRHDT, CDR2 FYEKMQ (reference sequence). V lost 0 bases, J lost 6 bases, and 8 bases lay in between. CDR3 loop: CASSLGGDSGELFF. For the CDR3, the DNA is TGTGCCAGCAGCTTAGGGGGAGACTCCGGGGAGCTGTTTTTT.

The chain has TRBV9 and TRBJ2-5, with 8 bases lining up with TRBD2. This CDR3 has 13 residues. J gave up 3 bases and V 4 bases, and 2 bases lay outside the gene matches. Germline CDR1 is SGDLS and CDR2 is YYNGEE. CDR3 sequence: CASSKREKETQYF. The CDR3 DNA reads TGTGCCAGCAGCAAGCGGGAGAAAGAGACCCAGTACTTC.

The rearrangement uses TRBV4-1 and TRBJ1-4; D ambiguous. Between the trimmed V and J ends, which lost 0 bases and 8 bases, there was a span of 10 bases. The CDR3 is 14 amino acids. CDR1 is MGHRA and CDR2 is YSYEKL in the germline V gene. This CDR3 reads CASSQDRSGEKLFF. The CDR3 DNA follows: TGCGCCAGCAGCCAAGATCGGAGTGGGGAAAAACTGTTTTTT.

This clone has ten or more counts. The CDR3 loop is CSVEVGVGDTEAFF. CDR3 bases: TGCAGCGTTGAGGTGGGCGTGGGAGACACTGAAGCTTTCTTT. This chain uses TRBV29-1 with TRBJ1-1; D ambiguous. This CDR3 comprises 14 residues. With 3 bases removed from V and 3 bases from J, the gap between germline ends came to 14 bases. Germline V gene data show CDR1 as SQVTM and CDR2 as ANQGSEA. The variable domain in full, with the rest retrieved from reference TRBV29-1 and TRBJ1-1, is SAVISQKPSRDICQRGTSLTIQCQVDSQVTMMFWYRQQPGQSLTLIATANQGSEATYESGFVIDKFPISRPNLTFSTLTVSNMSPEDSSIYLCSVEVGVGDTEAFFGQGTRLTVV.

The chain employs TRBV7-8 and TRBJ2-7, with D possibly being TRBD1 (5 bases). The germline V and J ends were trimmed by 5 bases and 4 bases, with 15 bases remaining between them. CDR3 length equals 14 residues. The germline CDR1 and CDR2 sequences are SGHVS and FQNEAQ. CDR3 sequence reads: CASSESGHLYEQYF. CDR3 DNA sequence: TGTGCCAGCAGCGAGTCAGGACACCTATACGAGCAGTACTTC.